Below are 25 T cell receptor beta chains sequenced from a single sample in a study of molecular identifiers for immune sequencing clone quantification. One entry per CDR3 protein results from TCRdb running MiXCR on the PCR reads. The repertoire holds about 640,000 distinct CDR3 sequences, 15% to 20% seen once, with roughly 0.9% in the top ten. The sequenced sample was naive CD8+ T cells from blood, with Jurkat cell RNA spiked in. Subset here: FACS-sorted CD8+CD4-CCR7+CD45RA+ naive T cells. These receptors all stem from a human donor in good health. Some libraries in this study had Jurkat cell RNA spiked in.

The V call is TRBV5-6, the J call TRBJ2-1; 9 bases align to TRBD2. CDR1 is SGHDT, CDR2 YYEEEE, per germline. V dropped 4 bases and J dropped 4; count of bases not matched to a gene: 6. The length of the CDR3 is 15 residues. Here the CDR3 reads CASSPSGRLYNEQFF. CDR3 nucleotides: TGTGCCAGCAGCCCCAGCGGGAGGCTGTACAATGAGCAGTTCTTC.

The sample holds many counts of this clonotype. In DNA form, the CDR3 reads TGTGCCAGCAGCCAAGATCGCCAGGCCGGGGAGCTGTTTTTT. It yields the protein CASSQDRQAGELFF. This sequence joins TRBV4-2 and TRBJ2-2; D ambiguous. Looked up from germline, CDR1 is LGHNA and CDR2 is YNFKEQ. Trimming removed 0 bases at V and 6 bases at J, with 8 bases between. This CDR3 has 14 residues.

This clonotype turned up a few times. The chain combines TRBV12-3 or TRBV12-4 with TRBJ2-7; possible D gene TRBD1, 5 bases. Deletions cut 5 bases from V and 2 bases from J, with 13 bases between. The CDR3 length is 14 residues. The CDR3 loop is CASSLGPETYEQYF. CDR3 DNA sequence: TGTGCCAGCAGTCTGGGGCCAGAGACCTACGAGCAGTACTTC.

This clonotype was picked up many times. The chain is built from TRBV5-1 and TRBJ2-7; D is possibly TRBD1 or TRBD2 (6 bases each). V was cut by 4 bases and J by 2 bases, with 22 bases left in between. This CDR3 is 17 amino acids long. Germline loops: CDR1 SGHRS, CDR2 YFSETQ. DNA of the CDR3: TGCGCCAGCAGCCCGGTGGGTGGAGACCGGGGGCCCTACGAGCAGTACTTC. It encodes CASSPVGGDRGPYEQYF.

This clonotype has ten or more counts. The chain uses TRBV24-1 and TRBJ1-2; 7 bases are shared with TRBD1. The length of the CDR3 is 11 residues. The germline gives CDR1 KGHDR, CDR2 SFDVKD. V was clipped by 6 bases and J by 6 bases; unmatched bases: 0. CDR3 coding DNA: TGTGCCACCAGTACAGGGGATGGCTACACCTTC. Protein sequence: CATSTGDGYTF.

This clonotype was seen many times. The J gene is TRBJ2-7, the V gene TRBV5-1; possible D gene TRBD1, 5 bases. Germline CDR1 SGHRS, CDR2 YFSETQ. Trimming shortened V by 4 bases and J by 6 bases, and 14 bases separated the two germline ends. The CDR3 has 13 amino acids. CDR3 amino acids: CASSDPLQGEQYF. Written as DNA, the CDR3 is TGCGCCAGCAGCGATCCCCTTCAGGGCGAGCAGTACTTC. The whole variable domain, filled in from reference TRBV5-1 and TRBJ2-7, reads KAGVTQTPRYLIKTRGQQVTLSCSPISGHRSVSWYQQTPGQGLQFLFEYFSETQRNKGNFPGRFSGRQFSNSRSEMNVSTLELGDSALYLCASSDPLQGEQYFGPGTRLTVT.

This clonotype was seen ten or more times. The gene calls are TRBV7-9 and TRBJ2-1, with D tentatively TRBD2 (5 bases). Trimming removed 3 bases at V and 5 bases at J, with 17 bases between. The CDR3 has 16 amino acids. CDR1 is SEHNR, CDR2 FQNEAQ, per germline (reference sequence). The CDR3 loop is CASSLAGGLEDNEQFF. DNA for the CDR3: TGTGCCAGCAGCTTGGCGGGCGGCCTGGAGGACAATGAGCAGTTCTTC.

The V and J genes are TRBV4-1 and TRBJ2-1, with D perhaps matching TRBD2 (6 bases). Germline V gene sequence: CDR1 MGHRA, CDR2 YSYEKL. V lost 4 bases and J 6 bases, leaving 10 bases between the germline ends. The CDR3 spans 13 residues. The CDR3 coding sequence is TGCGCCAGCAGCCCGACTAGGAGCAATGAGCAGTTCTTC. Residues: CASSPTRSNEQFF.

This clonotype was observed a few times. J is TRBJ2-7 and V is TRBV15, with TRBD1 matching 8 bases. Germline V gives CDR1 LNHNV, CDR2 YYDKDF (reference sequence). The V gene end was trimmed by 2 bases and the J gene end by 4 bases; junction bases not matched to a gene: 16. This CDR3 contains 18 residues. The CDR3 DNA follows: TGTGCCACCAGCAGACTACGGGACAGGAGATTCGAGCTTTACGAGCAGTACTTC. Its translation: CATSRLRDRRFELYEQYF.

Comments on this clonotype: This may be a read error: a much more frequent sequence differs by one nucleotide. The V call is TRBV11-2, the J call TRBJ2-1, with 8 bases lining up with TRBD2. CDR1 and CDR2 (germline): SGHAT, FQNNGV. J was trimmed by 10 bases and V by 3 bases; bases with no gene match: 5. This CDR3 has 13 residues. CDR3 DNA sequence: TGTGCCAGCAGCTTGGGACTAGAAAGCGAGCAGTTCTTC. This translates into CASSLGLESEQFF.

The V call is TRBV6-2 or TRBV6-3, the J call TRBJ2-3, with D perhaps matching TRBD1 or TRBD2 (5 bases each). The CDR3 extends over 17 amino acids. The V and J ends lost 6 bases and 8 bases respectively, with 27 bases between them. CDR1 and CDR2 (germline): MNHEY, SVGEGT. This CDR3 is CASRKGFGTATPGTQYF. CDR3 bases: TGTGCCAGCAGAAAAGGCTTCGGGACGGCAACCCCAGGTACGCAGTATTTT.

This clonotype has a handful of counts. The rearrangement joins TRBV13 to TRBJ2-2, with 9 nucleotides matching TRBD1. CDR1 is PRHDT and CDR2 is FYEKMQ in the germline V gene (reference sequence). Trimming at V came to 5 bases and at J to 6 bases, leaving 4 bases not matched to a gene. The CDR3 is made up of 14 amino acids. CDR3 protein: CASSPTGGSGELFF. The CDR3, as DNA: TGTGCCAGCAGCCCGACAGGGGGGTCCGGGGAGCTGTTTTTT.

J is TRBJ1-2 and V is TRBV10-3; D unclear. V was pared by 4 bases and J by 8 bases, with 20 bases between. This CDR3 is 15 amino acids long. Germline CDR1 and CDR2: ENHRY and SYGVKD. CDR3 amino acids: CAISAGSKLPYGYTF. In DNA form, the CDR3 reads TGTGCCATCAGTGCAGGATCCAAACTCCCCTACGGCTACACCTTC.

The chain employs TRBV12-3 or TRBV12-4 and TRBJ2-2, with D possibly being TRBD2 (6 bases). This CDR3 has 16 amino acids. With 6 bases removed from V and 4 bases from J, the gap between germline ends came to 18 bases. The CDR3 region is CASSHVGGVGTGELFF. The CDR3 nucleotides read TGTGCCAGCAGCCACGTGGGGGGTGTGGGCACCGGGGAGCTGTTTTTT.

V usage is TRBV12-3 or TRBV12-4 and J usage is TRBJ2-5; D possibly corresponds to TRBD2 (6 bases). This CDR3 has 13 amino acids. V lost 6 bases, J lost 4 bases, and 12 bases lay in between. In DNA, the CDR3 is TGTGCCAGCAGGGTGGAGGGATTAGAGACCCAGTACTTC. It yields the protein CASRVEGLETQYF.

The CDR3 nucleotides read TGCAGTGTCCCCATACTTAGCTCCTACAATGAGCAGTTCTTC. Its protein is CSVPILSSYNEQFF. The chain couples TRBV20-1 to TRBJ2-1; D is unclear. Germline V gives CDR1 DFQATT, CDR2 SNEGSKA (reference sequence). The V end lost 7 bases, the J end lost 0 bases, and 13 bases lay between the germline ends. The CDR3 extends over 14 amino acids.

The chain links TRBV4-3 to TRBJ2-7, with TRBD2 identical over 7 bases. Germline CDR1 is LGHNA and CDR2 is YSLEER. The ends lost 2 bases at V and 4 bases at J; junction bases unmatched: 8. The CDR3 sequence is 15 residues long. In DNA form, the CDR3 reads TGCGCCAGCAGCCAAACCTCTGCGGGAGAGTACGAGCAGTACTTC. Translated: CASSQTSAGEYEQYF.

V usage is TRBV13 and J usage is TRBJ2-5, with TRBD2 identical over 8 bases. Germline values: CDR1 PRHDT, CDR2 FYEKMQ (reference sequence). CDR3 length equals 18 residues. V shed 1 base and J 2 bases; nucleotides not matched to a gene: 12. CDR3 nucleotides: TGTGCCAGCAGCTTAGAGGGGGGGCGCGGGAGGAAACAAGAGACCCAGTACTTC. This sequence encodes CASSLEGGRGRKQETQYF.

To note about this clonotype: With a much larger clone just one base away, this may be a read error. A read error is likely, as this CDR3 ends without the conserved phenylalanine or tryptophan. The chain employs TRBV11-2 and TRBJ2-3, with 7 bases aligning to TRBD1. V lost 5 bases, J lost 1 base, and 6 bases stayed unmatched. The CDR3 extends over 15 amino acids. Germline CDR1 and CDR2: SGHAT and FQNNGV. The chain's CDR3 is CASSPNGQGTDTQYS. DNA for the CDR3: TGTGCCAGCAGCCCTAACGGACAGGGCACAGATACGCAGTATTCT.

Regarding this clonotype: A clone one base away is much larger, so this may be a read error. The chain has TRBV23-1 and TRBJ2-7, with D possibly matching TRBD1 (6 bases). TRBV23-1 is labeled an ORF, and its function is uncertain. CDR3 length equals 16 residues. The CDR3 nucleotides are TGCGCCAGCAGTCAAACCCGGAGACAGGAGGTAGACGAGCCGTACTTC. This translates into CASSQTRRQEVDEPYF.

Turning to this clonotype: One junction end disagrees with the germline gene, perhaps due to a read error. CDR3 loop: CASSEGGEIQGWETQHF. The CDR3 DNA sequence: TGTGCCAGCAGTGAAGGGGGCGAAATACAGGGTTGGGAGACCCAGCACTTC. The chain uses TRBV6-1 and TRBJ2-5; tentative D call: TRBD1 (6 bases). This CDR3 has 17 amino acids. Germline V lookup: CDR1 MNHNS, CDR2 SASEGT.

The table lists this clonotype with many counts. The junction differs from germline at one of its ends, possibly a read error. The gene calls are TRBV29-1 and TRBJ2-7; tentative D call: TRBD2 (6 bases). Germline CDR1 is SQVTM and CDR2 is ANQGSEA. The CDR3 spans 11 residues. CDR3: CSAEIRGEQYF. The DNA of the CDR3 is TGCAGCGCTGAAATTCGGGGGGAGCAGTACTTC.

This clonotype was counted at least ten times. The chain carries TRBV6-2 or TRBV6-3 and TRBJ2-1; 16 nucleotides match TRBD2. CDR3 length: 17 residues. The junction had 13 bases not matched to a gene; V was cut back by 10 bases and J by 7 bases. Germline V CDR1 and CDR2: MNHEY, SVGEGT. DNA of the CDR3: TGTGCCATCGACGTGGGACTAGCGGGAGGGCCGGGGAATGAGCAGTTCTTC. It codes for CAIDVGLAGGPGNEQFF.

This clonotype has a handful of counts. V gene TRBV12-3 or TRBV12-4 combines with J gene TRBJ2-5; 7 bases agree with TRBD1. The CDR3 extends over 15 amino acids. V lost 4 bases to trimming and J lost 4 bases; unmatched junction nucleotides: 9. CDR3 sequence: CASSSQTGKGETQYF. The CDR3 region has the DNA TGTGCCAGCAGTTCCCAGACAGGGAAGGGAGAGACCCAGTACTTC.

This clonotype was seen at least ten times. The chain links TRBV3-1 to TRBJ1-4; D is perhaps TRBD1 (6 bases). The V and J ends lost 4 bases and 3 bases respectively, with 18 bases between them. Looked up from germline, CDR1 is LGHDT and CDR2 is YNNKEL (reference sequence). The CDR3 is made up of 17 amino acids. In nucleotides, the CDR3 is TGTGCCAGCAGCCCAATGACTGTCACAGGGCCTAATGAAAAACTGTTTTTT. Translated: CASSPMTVTGPNEKLFF. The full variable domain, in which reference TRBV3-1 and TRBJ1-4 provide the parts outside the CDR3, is DTAVSQTPKYLVTQMGNDKSIKCEQNLGHDTMYWYKQDSKKFLKIMFSYNNKELIINETVPNRFSPKSPDKAHLNLHINSLELGDSAVYFCASSPMTVTGPNEKLFFGSGTQLSVL.